The TCR beta chain described here comes from a study of blood T cell repertoires in COVID-19. In the original workflow: Scientists estimated how many nucleated cells there were by amplifying reference gene primers. TCRdb's copy holds only in-frame clones and misses some; the assay was immunoSEQ multiplex PCR. The DNA gave D and trimming, while V, J and clone size come from that table. This sample carries about 440,000 clones, approximately 88% of them seen once, and the ten largest clones take around an eighth. CDR1 and CDR2 (germline): SGHNT, YYREEE (reference sequence). V was cut by 2 bases and J by 5 bases, with 17 bases left in between. The CDR3 has 15 residues.

The sequence came from a woman in her forties or fifties with COVID-19, enrolled during active disease. Sequencing was carried out using peripheral blood. The chain links TRBV5-4 to TRBJ2-7; a weak D match, TRBD2 (7 bases). CDR3 sequence (DNA): TGTGCCAGCAGCTTCGGTAGGGGGGGGTCGGACGAGCAGTACTTC. It yields the protein CASSFGRGGSDEQYF.